This TCR beta chain was recorded in a study of identical twins. Study-level results: Recombination models fit unrelated individuals' TCR alpha sharing but underestimated twins'. Insertions were reduced in abundant cord blood beta clonotypes but not in memory repertoires.

Each cDNA held unique molecular identifiers, and template switching gave it a universal primer site. Each CDR3 protein gets one entry after TCRdb re-called the 5' RACE reads with MiXCR. This sample yields more than 1.5 million distinct CDR3 sequences, of which around 33% are seen a single time; approximately 0.25% belongs to the top ten. Turning to this clonotype: What it recognizes is unknown.

The CDR3 length is 15 residues. Germline CDR1 and CDR2: SGHVS and FQNEAQ. With 3 bases removed from V and 3 bases from J, the gap between germline ends came to 14 bases. Sequenced sample: cord blood. The V and J genes are TRBV7-8 and TRBJ1-2, with D perhaps matching TRBD1 (5 bases). The TCR sequence derives from a newborn girl in good health. CDR3 sequence: CASSLQGEGYYGYTF. The CDR3 nucleotides read TGTGCCAGCAGCTTGCAGGGAGAGGGCTACTATGGCTACACCTTC.